This is a list of T cell receptor beta chains from one sample in a study of blood T cell repertoires in COVID-19. TCRdb keeps only in-frame clones here, not all; method: immunoSEQ multiplex PCR. Here the sample spans roughly 190,000 clones, more than 70% being singletons. The sequencing sample was made of peripheral blood. Receptors were obtained from a human donor in a cohort sampled during active COVID-19. Each CDR3 is given without its conserved first and last residue.

j_call: TRBJ2-7; v_call: TRBV5-1; cdr3_aa: ASSLVAGEYEQY
j_call: TRBJ2-1; v_call: TRBV10-2; cdr3_aa: ASSLLSGGANEQF
j_call: TRBJ1-1; v_call: TRBV2; cdr3_aa: ASSGDRGEAF
j_call: TRBJ2-1; v_call: TRBV7-7; cdr3_aa: ASSSGLAGGAGEEQF
j_call: TRBJ1-3; v_call: TRBV7-8; cdr3_aa: ASSHLPGVPGNTIY
j_call: TRBJ2-3; v_call: TRBV6-4; cdr3_aa: ASSNRVVADTQY
j_call: TRBJ2-6; v_call: TRBV6-1; cdr3_aa: ASSEPGKANVLT
j_call: TRBJ2-5; v_call: TRBV3-1/TRBV3-2; cdr3_aa: ASSHSFRASGEETQY
j_call: TRBJ1-4; v_call: TRBV7-9; cdr3_aa: ASSLGQANEKLF
j_call: TRBJ1-2; v_call: TRBV19; cdr3_aa: ASTFAGLNGYT
j_call: TRBJ2-2; v_call: TRBV4-3; cdr3_aa: ASSLGTANTGELF
j_call: TRBJ1-4; v_call: TRBV3-1/TRBV3-2; cdr3_aa: ASSQGTGTIGKLF
j_call: TRBJ2-2; v_call: TRBV6-5; cdr3_aa: ASSSGEGNTGELF
j_call: TRBJ2-5; v_call: TRBV7-9; cdr3_aa: ASSHRQGYGETQY
j_call: TRBJ1-5; v_call: TRBV5-3; cdr3_aa: ARSLDRANQPQH
j_call: TRBJ2-6; v_call: TRBV4-2; cdr3_aa: ASSLQGFFGANVLT
j_call: TRBJ1-5; v_call: TRBV28; cdr3_aa: ASSAIGERSNQPQH
j_call: TRBJ1-2; v_call: TRBV6-2/TRBV6-3; cdr3_aa: ASSRDRTNYGYT
j_call: TRBJ1-3; v_call: TRBV6-5; cdr3_aa: ASSSPIHSGNTIY
j_call: TRBJ1-2; v_call: TRBV7-2; cdr3_aa: ASSYGRVRPYGYT
j_call: TRBJ2-7; v_call: TRBV5-8; cdr3_aa: ASSLGGGARDEQY